This T cell receptor (beta chain) was obtained from a study of identical twins. Whole-study results and caveats: Twin sharing of out-of-frame TCR alpha was underestimated by models in monozygotic pairs.

The sample holds a few counts of this clonotype. Its specificity is unknown. With template switching, a universal primer site was added, and the cDNA carried unique molecular identifiers. TCRdb redid the calling of the 5' RACE reads with MiXCR, one entry per CDR3 protein. The table has a few hundred thousand distinct CDR3 sequences, roughly an eighth seen once. Trimming left V 7 bases short and J 0 bases short, with 15 bases between. Germline CDR1 LNHDA, CDR2 SQIVND (reference sequence). The CDR3 loop spans 16 amino acids. Every sampled donor was Caucasian and healthy. The same data also went into a second study, on yellow fever vaccine responses in identical twins.

Sequencing was done on a sample of memory (CD45RO+) T cells sorted from blood. J is TRBJ1-4 and V is TRBV19; D unclear. The source is a woman aged 18 to 35 in good health. Here the CDR3 reads CASTWRGSATNEKLFF. Here the CDR3 DNA reads TGTGCCAGTACATGGCGGGGATCCGCAACTAATGAAAAACTGTTTTTT.